The 15 T cell receptor beta chains reported below all come from one sample, sequenced in a study of Graves' ophthalmopathy and Graves' hyperthyroidism. Amplification targeted the TCR beta CDR3 regions, with RNA transcripts as the source material. First-round RT-PCR used HTBI primers; second-round multiplex PCR followed. TCRdb re-derived calls from the multiplex PCR reads in MiXCR, one entry per CDR3 protein. Of 200,000 to 250,000 distinct CDR3 sequences in the sample, around a fifth were seen once. Sequencing was carried out using peripheral blood. Receptor source: a woman in her forties or fifties with Graves' ophthalmopathy.

The sample holds many counts of this clonotype. A much larger clone lies a single base off, so this may be a read error. The chain uses TRBV2 and TRBJ2-5, with 10 bases fitting TRBD1. The germline V gene encodes CDR1 SNHLY and CDR2 FYNNEI. CDR3 size: 12 residues. The junction had 2 bases not matched to a gene; V was cut back by 9 bases and J by 4 bases. The CDR3 bases are TGTGCCAGTGGGACAGGGGCAGAGACCCAGTACTTC. This translates into CASGTGAETQYF.

This clonotype was counted only a few times. This chain connects TRBV18 to TRBJ2-5; the D is unclear. The CDR3 length is 13 residues. CDR1 is KGHSH, CDR2 LQKENI, per germline. Trimming shortened V by 4 bases and J by 3 bases, and 9 bases separated the two germline ends. The CDR3 sequence: CASSQQQEETQYF. The CDR3 bases are TGTGCCAGCTCACAGCAGCAGGAAGAGACCCAGTACTTC.

This chain joins TRBV12-3 or TRBV12-4 and TRBJ2-7, with unresolved D. The V and J ends lost 3 bases and 7 bases respectively, with 10 bases between them. This CDR3 spans 12 amino acids. CDR3 loop: CASSFWQAEQYF. In DNA form, the CDR3 reads TGTGCCAGCAGTTTTTGGCAGGCGGAGCAGTACTTC.

This clonotype showed up just a few times. J is TRBJ2-7 and V is TRBV6-1; the match to TRBD1 covers 8 bases. This CDR3 is built from 15 residues. Germline lookup yields CDR1 MNHNS and CDR2 SASEGT. The J segment lost 2 bases and the V segment lost 5 bases, leaving 8 bases of the junction unmatched. The CDR3 coding sequence is TGTGCCAGCAGTACCCCGACAGGGGTGCCCTACGAGCAGTACTTC. Its translation: CASSTPTGVPYEQYF.

This clonotype was picked up a small number of times. At one end, the junction sequence differs from germline, possibly due to a read error. The genes are TRBV6-2 or TRBV6-3 and TRBJ2-7; D gene unclear. The CDR3 is made up of 14 amino acids. Germline assignment: CDR1 MNHEY and CDR2 SVGEGT. CDR3 DNA: TGTGCCAGCAGTTACGATCAGCAGTCCTACGAGCAGTGCTTC. This codes for CASSYDQQSYEQCF.

This clonotype appeared many times. CDR3 in amino acids: CSARAPQEYGYTF. CDR3 DNA: TGCAGTGCTAGAGCTCCCCAGGAGTATGGCTACACCTTC. This chain joins TRBV20-1 and TRBJ1-2, with D hard to call. The CDR3 totals 13 residues. Trimming took 1 base from V and 5 from J, leaving 11 bases between them. The germline gives CDR1 DFQATT, CDR2 SNEGSKA (reference sequence).

This clonotype was seen many times. J is TRBJ2-5 and V is TRBV20-1; tentatively, D is TRBD1 (6 bases). The CDR3 runs 12 residues. The V and J ends lost 5 bases and 5 bases respectively, with 12 bases between them. Germline V gene sequence: CDR1 DFQATT, CDR2 SNEGSKA (reference sequence). As DNA, the CDR3 is TGCAGTGCTTTTAAGGGGGAGGAGACCCAGTACTTC. This translates into CSAFKGEETQYF.

This clonotype was recorded only once. The chain has TRBV5-4 and TRBJ1-1, with 10 bases identical to TRBD1. CDR1 and CDR2 from the germline V gene are SGHNT and YYREEE (reference sequence). Trimming removed 4 bases from V and 5 bases from J; junction bases left unmatched: 5. The CDR3 is 14 residues long. The CDR3 loop is CASSHRTGGTEAFF. The DNA of the CDR3 is TGTGCCAGCAGCCACCGGACAGGGGGAACTGAAGCTTTCTTT. The full variable domain, with the rest looked up from reference TRBV5-4 and TRBJ1-1, is ETGVTQSPTHLIKTRGQQVTLRCSSQSGHNTVSWYQQALGQGPQFIFQYYREEENGRGNFPPRFSGLQFPNYSSELNVNALELDDSALYLCASSHRTGGTEAFFGQGTRLTVV.

This clonotype was detected ten times or more. The genes are TRBV6-5 and TRBJ2-5, with 11 bases matching TRBD2. This CDR3 comprises 13 residues. After removal of 9 bases from V and 5 bases from J, the junction contained 5 bases not matched to a gene. Per the germline V gene, CDR1 is MNHEY and CDR2 is SVGAGI. The CDR3: CASIAGGGETQYF. CDR3 in DNA: TGTGCCAGTATAGCGGGAGGGGGGGAGACCCAGTACTTC.

This clonotype was counted many times. The V and J genes are TRBV28 and TRBJ2-5; D might be TRBD2 (6 bases). Germline V gives CDR1 MDHEN, CDR2 SYDVKM. CDR3 length: 17 amino acids. V was trimmed by 6 bases and J by 5 bases, leaving 25 bases between them. The CDR3 protein is CASSLLIGRGGWETQYF. Here the CDR3 DNA reads TGTGCCAGCAGCCTTCTTATCGGAAGGGGAGGTTGGGAGACCCAGTACTTC.

This clonotype was recorded at least ten times. The chain recombines TRBV19 with TRBJ1-1; D unclear. CDR1 and CDR2 from the germline V gene are LNHDA and SQIVND (reference sequence). V was cut by 4 bases and J by 4 bases, with 10 bases left in between. The CDR3 length is 13 residues. DNA of the CDR3: TGTGCCAGTAGTAAGCTAGTTTCCACTGAAGCTTTCTTT. Residues: CASSKLVSTEAFF.

This clonotype occurred many times. The chain carries TRBV4-1 and TRBJ1-5; D not certain. Trimming took 0 bases from V and 7 from J, leaving 13 bases between them. The CDR3 runs 15 residues. The germline V gene has CDR1 MGHRA and CDR2 YSYEKL. The CDR3 is CASSQDRSGGQPQHF. CDR3 nucleotides: TGCGCCAGCAGCCAAGATCGGAGTGGTGGGCAGCCCCAGCATTTT.

This clonotype was recorded only once. V is TRBV30 and J is TRBJ2-7; D uncertain. Between the trimmed V and J ends, which lost 6 bases and 2 bases, there was a span of 8 bases. The germline gives CDR1 GTSNPN, CDR2 SVGIG (reference sequence). CDR3 length equals 11 residues. The CDR3 coding sequence is TGTGCCTGCCGGGTGGCCTACGAGCAGTACTTC. Amino acids: CACRVAYEQYF.

This clonotype was seen many times. The V gene is TRBV28, the J gene TRBJ2-7; D remains unclear. V shed 1 base and J shed 3 bases, with 7 bases lying between them. The CDR3 runs to 13 residues. The germline gives CDR1 MDHEN, CDR2 SYDVKM. The DNA of the CDR3 is TGTGCCAGCAGTTTATCCGGATACTACGAGCAGTACTTC. Residues: CASSLSGYYEQYF.

There are many counts of this clonotype. The CDR3 sequence: CASTYTEVRAGELFF. For the CDR3, the DNA is TGTGCCAGCACCTATACGGAAGTCCGAGCCGGGGAGCTGTTTTTT. The genes are TRBV12-3 or TRBV12-4 and TRBJ2-2; unclear D gene. CDR3 length equals 15 residues. V was pared by 7 bases and J by 6 bases, with 18 bases between.